Listed here is a single T cell receptor (beta chain). This entry is derived from a study of blood T cell repertoires in COVID-19. Study information: COVID-19 samples collected from the United States, Italy and Spain covered acute and convalescent phases.

Enrollment of patients from Seattle took place during active infection, with longitudinal follow-up. Authors' data handling: The authors estimated nucleated cell counts from reference gene primer amplification. Only in-frame clones appear in the TCRdb table, and some are missing; sequencing was by immunoSEQ multiplex PCR. From that table come the V and J calls and clone size; the DNA was used to work out D and trimming. The sample comprises 150,000 or so clones, roughly 78% of which are singletons, and around 8.1% rests with the top ten. CDR1 SNHLY and CDR2 FYNNEI come from the germline V gene. This CDR3 region has 16 residues. V lost 7 bases and J 2 bases, leaving 19 bases between the germline ends.

The receptor comes from a woman aged 55-75 years with COVID-19, enrolled during active disease. Sequencing used peripheral blood. The gene calls are TRBV2 and TRBJ2-3; D is perhaps TRBD1 (6 bases). This chain's CDR3 is CASTKADSLFTDTQYF. The CDR3 DNA reads as TGTGCCAGCACAAAAGCGGACAGTCTCTTCACAGATACGCAGTATTTT.